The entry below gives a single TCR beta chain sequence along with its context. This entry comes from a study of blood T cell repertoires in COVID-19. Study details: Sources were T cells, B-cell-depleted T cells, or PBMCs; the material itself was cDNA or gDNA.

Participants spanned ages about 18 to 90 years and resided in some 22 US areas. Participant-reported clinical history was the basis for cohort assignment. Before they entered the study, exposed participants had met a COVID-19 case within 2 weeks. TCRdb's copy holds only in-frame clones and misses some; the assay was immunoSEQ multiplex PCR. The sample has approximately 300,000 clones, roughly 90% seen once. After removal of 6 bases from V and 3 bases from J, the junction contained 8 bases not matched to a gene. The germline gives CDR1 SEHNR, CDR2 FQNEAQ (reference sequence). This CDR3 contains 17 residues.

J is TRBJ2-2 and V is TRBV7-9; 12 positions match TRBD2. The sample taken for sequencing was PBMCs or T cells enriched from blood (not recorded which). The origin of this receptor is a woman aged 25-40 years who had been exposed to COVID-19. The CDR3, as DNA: TGTGCCAGCAGTTACGCTCTAGCGGGGGGGGACACCGGGGAGCTGTTTTTT. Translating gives CASSYALAGGDTGELFF.